This T cell receptor beta chain was sequenced during a study of cytomegalovirus exposure and HLA in healthy donors. Broader study findings: Some TCR beta chains (more than 150 of them) were listed as cytomegalovirus-associated. Within a later analysis, the majority of CMV-associated TCR beta chains appeared HLA-restricted. Most TCR sequences were seen very rarely across donors, but some public TCRs occurred in many.

The study ran its PCR with 60 Vbeta and 13 Jbeta primers. The protocol was immunoSEQ multiplex PCR, while the TCRdb copy is restricted to in-frame clones and leaves out a portion. The sample has about 76,000 clones; approximately 72% are singletons. For this clone: Its antigen is currently unknown.

The donors, nominally healthy at sampling, likely had unrecorded immune exposures. The trim removed 7 bases at V and 6 bases at J, leaving 15 bases unmatched. This CDR3 has 18 amino acids. The germline V gene has CDR1 MGHRA and CDR2 YSYEKL. The sequence was collected from a woman aged 35 to 49 in good health and CMV-seropositive. The chain employs TRBV4-1 and TRBJ2-1; the match to TRBD2 covers 13 bases. The source material was PBMCs. The CDR3 DNA follows: TGCGCCAGCACCACAAGTCCCCTACTAGCGGGAGGGCTCAATGAGCAGTTCTTC. Encoded protein: CASTTSPLLAGGLNEQFF.